This TCR beta chain is drawn from a study of T cell repertoires in cytomegalovirus infection. Note on this clonotype: Its antigen is as yet unknown.

V was pared by 4 bases and J by 0 bases, with 8 bases between. Germline-derived CDR1 and CDR2 are MNHEY and SMNVEV (reference sequence). The CDR3 extends over 14 amino acids. TCRdb redid the calling of the reads with MiXCR, one entry per CDR3 protein. The sample holds about 500,000 distinct CDR3 sequences; about 33% are singletons and the top ten take roughly 16%. V gene TRBV27 combines with J gene TRBJ2-3; D is undetermined. Sample: cultured PBMCs, taken from culture after CMV antigen stimulation. The source of this sequence is a human donor in good health (CMV status not recorded). Some clones in this sample may be carry-over from other donors' samples. This CDR3 reads CASSYYGSTDTQYF. CDR3 nucleotides: TGTGCCAGCAGTTATTACGGAAGCACAGATACGCAGTATTTT.